These T cell receptor beta chains were read from a single sample in a study of beta chain features in type 1 diabetes. Only in-frame clones appear in the TCRdb table, and some are missing; sequencing was by immunoSEQ multiplex PCR. The sample has a few hundred thousand clones; less than 15% are singletons. The specimen sequenced was naive CD4+ T cells from blood. The receptors were gathered from a woman between 18 and 29 years old with type 1 diabetes. Each CDR3 is given with its conserved first and last residue. The order of the fields is CDR3 protein, clone size, J gene, V gene. Expanded clones get a size class; other rows say once, few or many, or leave the size out.

CDR3: CSVGGGVAANTGELFF
size: few
J: TRBJ2-2
V: TRBV29-1

CDR3: CASSLAGRGWNVETQYF
size: NA
J: TRBJ2-5
V: TRBV7-2

CDR3: CASSSGHGDQETQYF
size: NA
J: TRBJ2-5
V: TRBV4-2

CDR3: CASSLAVAPTYNEQFF
size: few
J: TRBJ2-1
V: TRBV7-2

CDR3: CASSLAQQETQYF
size: many
J: TRBJ2-5
V: TRBV7-9

CDR3: CASSPPGDTQYF
size: few
J: TRBJ2-3
V: TRBV18

CDR3: CASSYSIQGREQFF
size: few
J: TRBJ2-1
V: TRBV6-5

CDR3: CASSRGPGQFF
size: NA
J: TRBJ2-1
V: TRBV7-2

CDR3: CATNSMAIGEQFF
size: few
J: TRBJ2-1
V: TRBV15

CDR3: CASTETEYNEQFF
size: NA
J: TRBJ2-1
V: TRBV19

CDR3: CASSTGQGLTEAFF
size: NA
J: TRBJ1-1
V: TRBV7-2

CDR3: CASSPGQGDGYTF
size: few
J: TRBJ1-2
V: TRBV28

CDR3: CGANPIHSQPQHF
size: few
J: TRBJ1-5
V: TRBV25-1

CDR3: CASRGSNEQFF
size: few
J: TRBJ2-1
V: TRBV28

CDR3: CASSQDWEQDGYTF
size: few
J: TRBJ1-2
V: TRBV4-3

CDR3: CASSFGTSGMLYNEQFF
size: few
J: TRBJ2-1
V: TRBV7-2

CDR3: CASSLGLAGGTSHNEQFF
size: few
J: TRBJ2-1
V: TRBV28

CDR3: CASSSGDLPIF
size: NA
J: TRBJ1-2
V: TRBV18

CDR3: CASSRDSSSYNEQFF
size: NA
J: TRBJ2-1
V: TRBV5-1

CDR3: CASSQGVAYNEQFF
size: NA
J: TRBJ2-1
V: TRBV18

CDR3: CATSRDAGTYEQYF
size: many
J: TRBJ2-7
V: TRBV15

CDR3: CASSLQGRELFF
size: NA
J: TRBJ1-4
V: TRBV5-4

CDR3: CASSSRISGINEQFF
size: few
J: TRBJ2-1
V: TRBV7-3

CDR3: CASSPTGTKKETQYF
size: few
J: TRBJ2-5
V: TRBV5-4

CDR3: CASRGRERTEAFF
size: NA
J: TRBJ1-1
V: TRBV25-1

CDR3: CATSRDGGLAGGLF
size: NA
J: TRBJ2-7
V: TRBV15

CDR3: CAWSDGTDYEQYF
size: few
J: NA
V: TRBV30

CDR3: CASSYWSEQFF
size: few
J: TRBJ2-1
V: TRBV6-6

CDR3: CASRTGTSGSPYNEQFF
size: NA
J: TRBJ2-1
V: TRBV4-1

CDR3: CAAAYRGLNTEAFF
size: few
J: TRBJ1-1
V: TRBV19

CDR3: CASSLVGQGFMMFF
size: few
J: TRBJ2-2
V: TRBV11-2

CDR3: CASSTYTSGRGADTQYF
size: NA
J: TRBJ2-3
V: TRBV7-9

CDR3: CATSGGQAEYGYTF
size: NA
J: TRBJ1-2
V: TRBV15

CDR3: CASSKRTDQPQHF
size: NA
J: TRBJ1-5
V: TRBV9

CDR3: CASGLDYQETQYF
size: few
J: TRBJ2-5
V: TRBV12-5

CDR3: CASSFLGALADTQYF
size: NA
J: TRBJ2-3
V: TRBV7-2

CDR3: CASSQVQGTYPRGYTF
size: few
J: TRBJ1-2
V: TRBV4-3

CDR3: CASSPPGTGVVYGYTF
size: few
J: TRBJ1-2
V: TRBV25-1

CDR3: CASSMYGGELFF
size: many
J: TRBJ2-2
V: TRBV23-1

CDR3: CASTGRSRETQYF
size: few
J: TRBJ2-5
V: TRBV28

CDR3: CASSYMGQGFVTEAFF
size: NA
J: TRBJ1-1
V: TRBV6-5

CDR3: CASSGSPVAVGELFF
size: NA
J: TRBJ2-2
V: TRBV6-5

CDR3: CASSPGNEQFF
size: few
J: TRBJ2-1
V: TRBV7-2

CDR3: CASSLIPGAYEQYF
size: few
J: TRBJ2-7
V: TRBV7-3

CDR3: CASSLWSDSWRETQYF
size: NA
J: TRBJ2-5
V: TRBV5-6

CDR3: CSVVPRLRDIQYF
size: few
J: TRBJ2-4
V: TRBV29-1

CDR3: CASSLAARSHNEQFF
size: NA
J: TRBJ2-1
V: TRBV7-2

CDR3: CASSFNSGTGELFF
size: few
J: TRBJ2-2
V: TRBV6-6

CDR3: CASSFRDRANEQFF
size: few
J: TRBJ2-1
V: TRBV5-1

CDR3: CSVGGEGDYGYTF
size: NA
J: TRBJ1-2
V: TRBV29-1

CDR3: CASSLGRASTDTQYF
size: few
J: TRBJ2-3
V: TRBV7-9

CDR3: CASIPGQGNTGELFF
size: NA
J: TRBJ2-2
V: TRBV2

CDR3: CACHHGLAGPMEQYF
size: few
J: TRBJ2-7
V: TRBV2

CDR3: CASSFSTLYNEQFF
size: few
J: TRBJ2-1
V: TRBV7-9

CDR3: CASSEMGTASPNEQYF
size: NA
J: TRBJ2-7
V: TRBV2

CDR3: CASSTHAGTNQPQHF
size: few
J: TRBJ1-5
V: TRBV19

CDR3: CAISGTGQETQYF
size: few
J: TRBJ2-5
V: TRBV10-3

CDR3: CASSLIGQGGGNTIYF
size: NA
J: TRBJ1-3
V: TRBV28

CDR3: CASSVGQFGYGYTF
size: once
J: TRBJ1-2
V: TRBV2

CDR3: CASSVVSNTEAFF
size: few
J: TRBJ1-1
V: TRBV9